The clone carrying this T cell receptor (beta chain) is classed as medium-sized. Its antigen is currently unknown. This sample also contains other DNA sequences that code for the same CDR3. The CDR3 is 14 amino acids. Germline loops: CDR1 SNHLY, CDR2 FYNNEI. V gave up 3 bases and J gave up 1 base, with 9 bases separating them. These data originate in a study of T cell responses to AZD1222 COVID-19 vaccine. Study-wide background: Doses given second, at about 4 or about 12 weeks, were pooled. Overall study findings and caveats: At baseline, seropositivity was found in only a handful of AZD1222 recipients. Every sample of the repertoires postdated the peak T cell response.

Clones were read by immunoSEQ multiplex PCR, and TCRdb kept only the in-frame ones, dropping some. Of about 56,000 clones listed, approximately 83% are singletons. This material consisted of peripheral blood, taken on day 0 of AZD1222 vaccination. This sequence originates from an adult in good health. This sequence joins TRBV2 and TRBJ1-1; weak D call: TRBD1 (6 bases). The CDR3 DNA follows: TGTGCCAGCAGTGACCGGGACAAGAACACTGAAGCTTTCTTT. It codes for CASSDRDKNTEAFF.